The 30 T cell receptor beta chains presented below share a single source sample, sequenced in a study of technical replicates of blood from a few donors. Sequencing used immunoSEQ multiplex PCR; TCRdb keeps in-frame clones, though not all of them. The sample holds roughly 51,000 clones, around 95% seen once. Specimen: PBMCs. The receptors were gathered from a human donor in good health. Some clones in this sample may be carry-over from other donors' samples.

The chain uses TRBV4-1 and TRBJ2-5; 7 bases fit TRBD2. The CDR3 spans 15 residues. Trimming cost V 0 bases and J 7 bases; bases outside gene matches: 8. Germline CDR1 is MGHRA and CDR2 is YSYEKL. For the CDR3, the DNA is TGCGCCAGCAGCCAAGATACGGCAGGGAGGGGGACCCAGTACTTC. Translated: CASSQDTAGRGTQYF.

CDR3 sequence reads: CASSQLVGGRSGYEQYF. Written as DNA, the CDR3 is TGCGCCAGCAGCCAACTGGTTGGTGGGAGGTCCGGGTACGAGCAGTACTTC. This chain connects TRBV4-3 to TRBJ2-7; D is perhaps TRBD2 (6 bases). This CDR3 comprises 17 residues. The germline CDR1 and CDR2 sequences are LGHNA and YSLEER. The germline V and J ends were trimmed by 2 bases and 4 bases, with 21 bases remaining between them.

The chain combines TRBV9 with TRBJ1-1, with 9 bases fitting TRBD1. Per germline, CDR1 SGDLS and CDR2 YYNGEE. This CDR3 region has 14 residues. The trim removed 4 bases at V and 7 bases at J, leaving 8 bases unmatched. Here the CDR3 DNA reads TGTGCCAGCAGCACAACCGGGACAGGGATTGAAGCTTTCTTT. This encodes CASSTTGTGIEAFF. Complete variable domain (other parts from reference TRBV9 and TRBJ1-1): DSGVTQTPKHLITATGQRVTLRCSPRSGDLSVYWYQQSLDQGLQFLIQYYNGEERAKGNILERFSAQQFPDLHSELNLSSLELGDSALYFCASSTTGTGIEAFFGQGTRLTVV.

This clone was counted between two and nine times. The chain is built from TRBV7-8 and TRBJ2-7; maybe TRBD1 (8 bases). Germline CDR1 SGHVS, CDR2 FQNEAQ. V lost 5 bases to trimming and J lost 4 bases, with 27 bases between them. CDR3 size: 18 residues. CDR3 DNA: TGTGCCAGCAGCCGTGACAGGGGCCGAAGGGGGGGGTTATACGAGCAGTACTTC. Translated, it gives CASSRDRGRRGGLYEQYF. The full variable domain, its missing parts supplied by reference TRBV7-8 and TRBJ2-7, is GAGVSQSPRYKVAKRGQDVALRCDPISGHVSLFWYQQALGQGPEFLTYFQNEAQLDKSGLPSDRFFAERPEGSVSTLKIQRTQQEDSAVYLCASSRDRGRRGGLYEQYFGPGTRLTVT.

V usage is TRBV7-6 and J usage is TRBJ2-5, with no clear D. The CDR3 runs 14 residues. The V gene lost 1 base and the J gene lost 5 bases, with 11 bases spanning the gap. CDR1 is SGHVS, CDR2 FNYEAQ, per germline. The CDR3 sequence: CASSLGLSLETQYF. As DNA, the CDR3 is TGTGCCAGCAGCTTAGGACTGTCACTGGAGACCCAGTACTTC.

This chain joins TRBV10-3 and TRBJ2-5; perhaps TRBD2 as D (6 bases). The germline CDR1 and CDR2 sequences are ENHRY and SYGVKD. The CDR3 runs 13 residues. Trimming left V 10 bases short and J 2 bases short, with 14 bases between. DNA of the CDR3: TGTGCCACAATGCGGGGACCGCAAGAGACCCAGTACTTC. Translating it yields CATMRGPQETQYF.

DNA of the CDR3: TGTGCCGCGGGACTAGCGTCCAATGAGCAGTTCTTC. Amino acid sequence: CAAGLASNEQFF. This sequence joins TRBV19 and TRBJ2-1; TRBD2 aligns across 10 bases. In germline, CDR1 is LNHDA, CDR2 SQIVND (reference sequence). The CDR3 has 12 amino acids. Losses at the gene ends were 11 bases for V and 6 bases for J; bases not matched to a gene: 4.

Here the CDR3 reads CASSQLTRTYEQYF. CDR3 sequence (DNA): TGTGCCAGCAGTCAATTGACTAGAACCTACGAGCAGTACTTC. The V and J genes are TRBV6-5 and TRBJ2-7; a weak D match, TRBD2 (6 bases). Trimming shortened V by 5 bases and J by 2 bases, and 13 bases separated the two germline ends. CDR1 is MNHEY and CDR2 is SVGAGI in the germline V gene. This CDR3 has 14 residues.

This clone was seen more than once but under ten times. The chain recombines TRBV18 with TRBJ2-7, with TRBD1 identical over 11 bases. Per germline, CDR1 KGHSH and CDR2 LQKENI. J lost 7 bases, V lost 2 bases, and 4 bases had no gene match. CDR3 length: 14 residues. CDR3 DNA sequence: TGTGCCAGCTCACCAGGACAGGGGGCGAGTGAGCAGTACTTC. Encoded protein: CASSPGQGASEQYF. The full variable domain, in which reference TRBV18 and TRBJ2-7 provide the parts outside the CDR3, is NAGVMQNPRHLVRRRGQEARLRCSPMKGHSHVYWYRQLPEEGLKFMVYLQKENIIDESGMPKERFSAEFPKEGPSILRIQQVVRGDSAAYFCASSPGQGASEQYFGPGTRLTVT.

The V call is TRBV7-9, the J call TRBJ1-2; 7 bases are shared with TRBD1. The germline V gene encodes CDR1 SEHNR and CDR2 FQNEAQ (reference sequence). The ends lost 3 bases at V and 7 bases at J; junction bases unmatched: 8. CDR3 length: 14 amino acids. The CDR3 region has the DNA TGTGCCAGCAGCTTCCAAGACAGGGATCGTGGCTACACCTTC. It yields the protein CASSFQDRDRGYTF.

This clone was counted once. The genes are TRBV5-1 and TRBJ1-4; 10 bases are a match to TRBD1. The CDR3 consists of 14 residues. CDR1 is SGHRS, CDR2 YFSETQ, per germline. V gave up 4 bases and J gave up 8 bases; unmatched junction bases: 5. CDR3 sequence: CASSPTGGREKLFF. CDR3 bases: TGCGCCAGCAGCCCGACAGGGGGCCGAGAAAAACTGTTTTTT.

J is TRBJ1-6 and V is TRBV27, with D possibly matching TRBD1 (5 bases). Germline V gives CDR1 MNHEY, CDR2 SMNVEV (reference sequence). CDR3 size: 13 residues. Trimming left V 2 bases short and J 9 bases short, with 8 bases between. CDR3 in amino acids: CASSLLQGSPLHF. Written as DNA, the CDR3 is TGTGCCAGCAGTTTACTCCAGGGTTCACCCCTCCACTTT.

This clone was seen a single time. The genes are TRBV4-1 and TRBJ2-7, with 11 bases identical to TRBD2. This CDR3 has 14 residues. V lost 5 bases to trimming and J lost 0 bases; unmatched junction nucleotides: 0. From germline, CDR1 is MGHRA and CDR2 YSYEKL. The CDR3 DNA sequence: TGCGCCAGCAGCGGGACTAGCGGCTCCTACGAGCAGTACTTC. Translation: CASSGTSGSYEQYF.

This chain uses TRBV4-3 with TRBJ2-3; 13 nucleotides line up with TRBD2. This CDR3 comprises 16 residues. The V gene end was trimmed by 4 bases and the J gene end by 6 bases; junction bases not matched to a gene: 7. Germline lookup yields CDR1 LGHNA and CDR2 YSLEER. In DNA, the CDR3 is TGCGCCAGCAGCCGCACCGGGACTAGCGGGGTGGATACGCAGTATTTT. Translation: CASSRTGTSGVDTQYF.

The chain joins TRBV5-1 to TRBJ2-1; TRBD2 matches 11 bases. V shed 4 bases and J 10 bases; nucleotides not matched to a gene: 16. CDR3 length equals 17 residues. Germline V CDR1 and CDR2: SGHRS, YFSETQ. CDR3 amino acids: CASSGKPSGGPTVEQFF. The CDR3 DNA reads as TGCGCCAGCAGCGGCAAACCTAGCGGGGGGCCGACTGTAGAGCAGTTCTTC.

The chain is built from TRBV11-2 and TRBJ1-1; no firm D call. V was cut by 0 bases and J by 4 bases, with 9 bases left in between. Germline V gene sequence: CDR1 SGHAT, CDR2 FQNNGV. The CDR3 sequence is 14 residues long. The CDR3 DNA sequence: TGTGCCAGCAGCTTAGATGTACGGGGCACTGAAGCTTTCTTT. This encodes CASSLDVRGTEAFF.

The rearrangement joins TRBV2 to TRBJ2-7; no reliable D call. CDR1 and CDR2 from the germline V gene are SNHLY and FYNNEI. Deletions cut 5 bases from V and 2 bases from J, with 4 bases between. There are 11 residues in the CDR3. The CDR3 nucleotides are TGTGCCAGCAGTATAGCCTACGAGCAGTACTTC. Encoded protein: CASSIAYEQYF. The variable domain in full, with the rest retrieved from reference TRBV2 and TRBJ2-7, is EPEVTQTPSHQVTQMGQEVILRCVPISNHLYFYWYRQILGQKVEFLVSFYNNEISEKSEIFDDQFSVERPDGSNFTLKIRSTKLEDSAMYFCASSIAYEQYFGPGTRLTVT.

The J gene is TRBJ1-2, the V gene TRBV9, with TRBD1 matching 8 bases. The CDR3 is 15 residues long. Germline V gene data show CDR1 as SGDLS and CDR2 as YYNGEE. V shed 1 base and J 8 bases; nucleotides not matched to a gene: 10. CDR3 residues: CASSVTGGIEGGYTF. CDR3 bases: TGTGCCAGCAGCGTAACAGGGGGAATAGAAGGAGGCTACACCTTC. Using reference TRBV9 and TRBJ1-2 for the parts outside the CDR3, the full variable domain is DSGVTQTPKHLITATGQRVTLRCSPRSGDLSVYWYQQSLDQGLQFLIQYYNGEERAKGNILERFSAQQFPDLHSELNLSSLELGDSALYFCASSVTGGIEGGYTFGSGTRLTVV.

The CDR3 reads CASSRTSGEYQETQYF. The CDR3 bases are TGTGCCAGCAGCAGGACTAGCGGAGAGTACCAAGAGACCCAGTACTTC. The chain combines TRBV9 with TRBJ2-5; 10 nucleotides match TRBD2. The germline V gene has CDR1 SGDLS and CDR2 YYNGEE. CDR3 length: 16 residues. With 4 bases clipped from V and 0 bases from J, the junction kept 6 bases outside the gene matches.

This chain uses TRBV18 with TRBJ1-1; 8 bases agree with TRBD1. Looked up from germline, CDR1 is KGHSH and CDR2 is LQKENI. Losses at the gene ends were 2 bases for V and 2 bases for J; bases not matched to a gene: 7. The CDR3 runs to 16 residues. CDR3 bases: TGTGCCAGCTCACCAAAACGGACAGGGACTAACACTGAAGCTTTCTTT. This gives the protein CASSPKRTGTNTEAFF.

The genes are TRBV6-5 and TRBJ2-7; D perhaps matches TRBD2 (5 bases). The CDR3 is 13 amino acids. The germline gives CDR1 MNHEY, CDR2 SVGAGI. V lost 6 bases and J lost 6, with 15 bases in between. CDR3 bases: TGTGCCAGCAGAGGAGGTCGTTCTCTCGAGCAGTACTTC. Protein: CASRGGRSLEQYF.

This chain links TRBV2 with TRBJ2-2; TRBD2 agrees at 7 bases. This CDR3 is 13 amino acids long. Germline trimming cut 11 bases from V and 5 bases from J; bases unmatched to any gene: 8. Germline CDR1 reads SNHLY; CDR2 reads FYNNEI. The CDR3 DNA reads TGTGCCGGGAGGGGAGGGTGGACCGGGGAGCTGTTTTTT. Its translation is CAGRGGWTGELFF.

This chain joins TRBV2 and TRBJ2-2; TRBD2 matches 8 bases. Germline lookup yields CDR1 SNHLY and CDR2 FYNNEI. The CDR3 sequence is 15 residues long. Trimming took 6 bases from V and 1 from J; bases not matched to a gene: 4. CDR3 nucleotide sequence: TGTGCCAGCAGGCGGGCGGGGGGGAACACCGGGGAGCTGTTTTTT. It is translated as CASRRAGGNTGELFF.

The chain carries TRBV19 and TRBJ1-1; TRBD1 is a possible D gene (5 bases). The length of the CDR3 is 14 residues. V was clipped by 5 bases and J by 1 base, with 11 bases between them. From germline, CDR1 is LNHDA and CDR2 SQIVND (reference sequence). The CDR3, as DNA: TGTGCCAGTAGTGTGTGGGGCTCGAACACTGAAGCTTTCTTT. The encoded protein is CASSVWGSNTEAFF.

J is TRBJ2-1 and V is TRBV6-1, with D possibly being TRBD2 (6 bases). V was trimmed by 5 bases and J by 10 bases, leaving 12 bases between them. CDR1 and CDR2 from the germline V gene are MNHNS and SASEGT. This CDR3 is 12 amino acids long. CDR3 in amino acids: CASSPGRFEQFF. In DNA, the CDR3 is TGTGCCAGCAGTCCAGGGAGGTTCGAGCAGTTCTTC.

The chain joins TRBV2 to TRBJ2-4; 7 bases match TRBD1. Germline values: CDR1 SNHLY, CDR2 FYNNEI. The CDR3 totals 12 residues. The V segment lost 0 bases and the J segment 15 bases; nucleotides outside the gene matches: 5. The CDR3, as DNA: TGTGCCAGCAGTGAAGCTGACAGGGTAGGGTACTTC. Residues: CASSEADRVGYF. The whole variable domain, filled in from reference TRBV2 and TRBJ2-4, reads EPEVTQTPSHQVTQMGQEVILRCVPISNHLYFYWYRQILGQKVEFLVSFYNNEISEKSEIFDDQFSVERPDGSNFTLKIRSTKLEDSAMYFCASSEADRVGYFGAGTRLSVL.

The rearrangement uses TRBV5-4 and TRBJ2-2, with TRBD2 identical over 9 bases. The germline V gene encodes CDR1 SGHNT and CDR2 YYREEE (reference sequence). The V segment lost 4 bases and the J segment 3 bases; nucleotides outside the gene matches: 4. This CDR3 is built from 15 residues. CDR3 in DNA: TGTGCCAGCAGCCCGGGACTAGCCTACACCGGGGAGCTGTTTTTT. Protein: CASSPGLAYTGELFF.

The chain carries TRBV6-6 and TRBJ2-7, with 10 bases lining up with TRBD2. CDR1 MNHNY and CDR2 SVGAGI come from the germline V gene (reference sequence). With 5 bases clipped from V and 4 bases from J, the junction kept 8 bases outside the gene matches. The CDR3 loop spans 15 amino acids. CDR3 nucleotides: TGTGCCAGCAGTCCCGAGGATAGCGGGAGGTACGAGCAGTACTTC. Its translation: CASSPEDSGRYEQYF.

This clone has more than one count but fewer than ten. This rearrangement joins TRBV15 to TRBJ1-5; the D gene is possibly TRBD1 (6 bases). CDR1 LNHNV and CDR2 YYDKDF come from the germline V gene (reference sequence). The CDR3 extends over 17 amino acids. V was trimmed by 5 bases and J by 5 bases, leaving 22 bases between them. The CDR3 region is CATSSRRRGTSHQPQHF. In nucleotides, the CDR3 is TGTGCCACCAGCTCCCGAAGGAGAGGGACATCGCATCAGCCCCAGCATTTT.

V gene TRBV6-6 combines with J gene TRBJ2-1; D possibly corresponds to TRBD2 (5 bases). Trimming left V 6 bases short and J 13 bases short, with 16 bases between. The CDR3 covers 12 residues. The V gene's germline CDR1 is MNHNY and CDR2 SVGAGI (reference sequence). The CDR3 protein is CASRTSSSGQFF. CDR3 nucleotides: TGTGCCAGCAGGACGAGCTCGTCGGGACAGTTCTTC.